Listed here are 25 T cell receptor beta chains from one sample, sequenced in a study of Ad26.COV2.S vaccination and SARS-CoV-2 variants. The method was immunoSEQ multiplex PCR; TCRdb's version includes in-frame clones alone and lacks a portion of them. The data show fewer than 400,000 clones, 70% to 90% seen once. Treatment defined: over 15 received Ad26.COV2.S at low or high dose, single or two shots; five or six received placebo; per-sample allocation not given. Day 63 after the first injection of vaccine or placebo was the sampling time. Sample: peripheral blood, taken in a trial of Ad26.COV2.S vaccine versus placebo. The source of these receptors is a person aged 18-60 years who received the Ad26.COV2.S COVID-19 vaccine or a placebo.

This clone was recorded only once. V and J are TRBV9 and TRBJ2-2; D gene unclear. Per germline, CDR1 SGDLS and CDR2 YYNGEE. There are 15 residues in the CDR3. The V and J ends lost 4 bases and 3 bases respectively, with 13 bases between them. CDR3 residues: CASSLDGAYTGELFF. Written as DNA, the CDR3 is TGTGCCAGCAGCTTGGACGGCGCGTACACCGGGGAGCTGTTTTTT.

The V and J genes are TRBV5-5 and TRBJ1-5; no reliable D call. The length of the CDR3 is 15 residues. CDR1 SGHKS and CDR2 YYEKEE come from the germline V gene (reference sequence). The ends were cut back, 4 bases at V and 2 bases at J, with 13 bases in the middle. CDR3: CASSRRMDGNQPQHF. The CDR3 bases are TGTGCCAGCAGCCGAAGAATGGATGGCAATCAGCCCCAGCATTTT.

V usage is TRBV6-1 and J usage is TRBJ1-5, with D perhaps TRBD1 (5 bases). This CDR3 region has 16 residues. Trimming left V 4 bases short and J 5 bases short, with 18 bases between. The V gene's germline CDR1 is MNHNS and CDR2 SASEGT. The CDR3 bases are TGTGCCAGCAGTGCCACCAGTATGGGGACTGATCAGCCCCAGCATTTT. Encoded protein: CASSATSMGTDQPQHF.

The chain links TRBV21-1 to TRBJ1-1. TRBV21-1 is described as a pseudogene. CDR3 length equals 14 residues. CDR3 sequence: CASSKVRRDTEAFF. CDR3 in DNA: TGTGCCAGCAGCAAAGTAAGAAGGGACACTGAAGCTTTCTTT.

The chain has TRBV3-1 (or the pseudogene TRBV3-2) and TRBJ1-1; D is unclear. V lost 2 bases and J lost 0, with 10 bases in between. Germline values: CDR1 LGHDT, CDR2 YNNKEL (reference sequence). This CDR3 comprises 15 residues. Here the CDR3 DNA reads TGTGCCAGCAGCCAATGTCCAGACATGAACACTGAAGCTTTCTTT. Translation: CASSQCPDMNTEAFF.

The chain employs TRBV3-1 (or the pseudogene TRBV3-2) and TRBJ1-2, with TRBD1 as a possible D gene (5 bases). This CDR3 region has 14 residues. Germline values: CDR1 LGHDT, CDR2 YNNKEL (reference sequence). Trimming left V 9 bases short and J 3 bases short, with 17 bases between. This chain's CDR3 is CASKRSGTDYGYTF. CDR3 in DNA: TGTGCCAGTAAAAGGAGCGGGACCGACTATGGCTACACCTTC.

The rearrangement links TRBV18 to TRBJ2-6; possibly TRBD2 for D (5 bases). The V gene's germline CDR1 is KGHSH and CDR2 LQKENI. Trimming shortened V by 0 bases and J by 0 bases, and 12 bases separated the two germline ends. The CDR3 extends over 18 amino acids. CDR3 residues: CASSPPGRFNSGANVLTF. The CDR3 nucleotides read TGTGCCAGCTCACCACCAGGGAGATTTAACTCTGGGGCCAACGTCCTGACTTTC.

This clone was observed once. The V gene is TRBV7-2, the J gene TRBJ2-2; the D gene could be TRBD1 or TRBD2 (5 bases each). Trimming cost V 9 bases and J 6 bases, with 20 bases left between them. The CDR3 sequence is 15 residues long. The germline CDR1 and CDR2 sequences are SGHTA and FQGNSA. CDR3 loop: CASPGGPEPPGELFF. Written as DNA, the CDR3 is TGTGCCAGTCCTGGGGGACCCGAACCCCCCGGGGAGCTGTTTTTT. Using reference TRBV7-2 and TRBJ2-2 for the parts outside the CDR3, the full variable domain is GAGVSQSPSNKVTEKGKDVELRCDPISGHTALYWYRQSLGQGLEFLIYFQGNSAPDKSGLPSDRFSAERTGGSVSTLTIQRTQQEDSAVYLCASPGGPEPPGELFFGEGSRLTVL.

The V gene is TRBV3-1 (or the pseudogene TRBV3-2), the J gene TRBJ2-5; no firm D call. V was clipped by 0 bases and J by 9 bases, with 17 bases between them. The CDR3 has 15 amino acids. The germline CDR1 and CDR2 sequences are LGHDT and YNNKEL (reference sequence). CDR3 region: CASSQDAAGGSAQYF. DNA of the CDR3: TGTGCCAGCAGCCAAGACGCGGCCGGTGGATCGGCCCAGTACTTC.

The chain is built from TRBV5-1 and TRBJ2-3; 14 nucleotides line up with TRBD2. The germline CDR1 and CDR2 sequences are SGHRS and YFSETQ. Trimming removed 5 bases from V and 4 bases from J; junction bases left unmatched: 12. This CDR3 contains 18 residues. The CDR3: CASSLTSGGAMGPDTQYF. In nucleotides, the CDR3 is TGCGCCAGCAGTTTGACTAGCGGGGGGGCTATGGGTCCAGATACGCAGTATTTT.

The V and J genes are TRBV30 and TRBJ1-4, with 7 positions matching TRBD1. V shed 4 bases and J 3 bases; nucleotides not matched to a gene: 5. The CDR3 is 14 amino acids. Germline CDR1 reads GTSNPN; CDR2 reads SVGIG (reference sequence). In nucleotides, the CDR3 is TGTGCCTGGACACCGGGACAGCCTAATGAAAAACTGTTTTTT. Translating it yields CAWTPGQPNEKLFF.

This chain joins TRBV2 and TRBJ2-7; tentatively, D is TRBD1 (5 bases). Germline V lookup: CDR1 SNHLY, CDR2 FYNNEI. V lost 6 bases to trimming and J lost 3 bases, with 12 bases between them. CDR3 length equals 13 residues. As DNA, the CDR3 is TGTGCCAGCAGCCAGGGAAGAATCTACGAGCAGTACTTC. Translation gives CASSQGRIYEQYF.

The rearrangement links TRBV10-3 to TRBJ1-6, with D possibly matching TRBD1 (5 bases). This CDR3 is built from 14 residues. Germline V gene lookup returns CDR1 ENHRY and CDR2 SYGVKD. V was pared by 3 bases and J by 10 bases, with 13 bases between. CDR3 protein: CAISDEGIGSPLHF. The DNA for the CDR3 is TGTGCCATCAGTGATGAGGGGATAGGGTCACCCCTCCACTTT.

This clone was counted once. The genes are TRBV7-9 and TRBJ1-2, with no clear D. Trimming pared 2 bases from V and 2 bases from J, leaving 12 bases between. Germline V gives CDR1 SEHNR, CDR2 FQNEAQ (reference sequence). The CDR3 extends over 15 amino acids. CDR3 in amino acids: CASSLLEEMNYGYTF. The CDR3 DNA reads as TGTGCCAGCAGCTTACTTGAGGAGATGAACTATGGCTACACCTTC.

V and J are TRBV4-1 and TRBJ1-2; D might be TRBD1 (5 bases). This CDR3 is built from 16 residues. Germline CDR1 MGHRA, CDR2 YSYEKL. The germline V and J ends were trimmed by 1 base and 8 bases, with 20 bases remaining between them. DNA for the CDR3: TGCGCCAGCAGCCAAGCGGAGCAGGGAATGGGGTACGGCTACACCTTC. Protein: CASSQAEQGMGYGYTF.

This rearrangement joins TRBV5-4 to TRBJ2-7, with TRBD1 identical over 8 bases. This CDR3 region has 14 residues. Germline assignment: CDR1 SGHNT and CDR2 YYREEE (reference sequence). Unmatched junction bases numbered 5, after V lost 4 bases and J lost 2 bases. The CDR3 here is CASSPGTGTYEQYF. CDR3 DNA: TGTGCCAGCAGCCCCGGGACAGGAACCTACGAGCAGTACTTC.

This clone is a singleton in its sample. The chain links TRBV19 to TRBJ2-2; 9 bases are shared with TRBD2. The CDR3 covers 15 residues. Germline-derived CDR1 and CDR2 are LNHDA and SQIVND (reference sequence). Trimming cost V 4 bases and J 8 bases; bases outside gene matches: 8. Here the CDR3 reads CASSRQLAGSGELFF. Here the CDR3 DNA reads TGTGCCAGTAGTAGGCAGCTAGCGGGGTCGGGGGAGCTGTTTTTT.

Of note for this clone: This sample includes further DNA sequences coding for the same CDR3. V gene TRBV11-2 combines with J gene TRBJ1-4; D gene unclear. The CDR3 consists of 13 residues. The ends were cut back, 3 bases at V and 3 bases at J, with 5 bases in the middle. Germline V lookup: CDR1 SGHAT, CDR2 FQNNGV. The CDR3 is CASSFNPNEKLFF. The CDR3 nucleotides are TGTGCCAGCAGCTTTAATCCTAATGAAAAACTGTTTTTT.

CDR3 nucleotide sequence: TGTGCCAGCAGCTGGTCTAGCGGGGGGAAAGCAGATACGCAGTATTTT. Its translation: CASSWSSGGKADTQYF. The chain carries TRBV5-4 and TRBJ2-3, with 11 bases matching TRBD2. CDR1 is SGHNT, CDR2 YYREEE, per germline (reference sequence). CDR3 length equals 16 residues. Trimming at V came to 3 bases and at J to 4 bases, leaving 7 bases not matched to a gene.

The chain couples TRBV21-1 to TRBJ2-3; the table calls TRBD1, which could not be checked here. TRBV21-1 is termed a pseudogene. The CDR3 has 16 residues. The DNA of the CDR3 is TGTGCCAGCAGCAAAGAGGTGCGTGGGCAGGAAGATACGCAGTATTTT. The encoded protein is CASSKEVRGQEDTQYF.

The chain combines TRBV25-1 with TRBJ1-2; D is undetermined. The germline V and J ends were trimmed by 5 bases and 3 bases, with 13 bases remaining between them. Germline-derived CDR1 and CDR2 are MGHDK and SYGVNS. CDR3 length: 14 amino acids. The CDR3 nucleotides are TGTGCCAGCAGTATACATAGTGGAGACTATGGCTACACCTTC. Residues: CASSIHSGDYGYTF.

This rearrangement joins TRBV5-1 to TRBJ2-1, with TRBD1 matching 7 bases. Trimming cost V 4 bases and J 3 bases; bases outside gene matches: 7. The CDR3 runs to 15 residues. Germline lookup yields CDR1 SGHRS and CDR2 YFSETQ. CDR3 sequence (DNA): TGCGCCAGCAGCACGGGACAGCTTAACTACAATGAGCAGTTCTTC. This sequence encodes CASSTGQLNYNEQFF.

This chain uses TRBV19 with TRBJ2-7; D uncertain. The CDR3 is 12 amino acids. Between the trimmed V and J ends, which lost 7 bases and 4 bases, there was a span of 11 bases. Germline CDR1 LNHDA, CDR2 SQIVND (reference sequence). For the CDR3, the DNA is TGTGCCAGTAATAGAGACGGATACGAGCAGTACTTC. It codes for CASNRDGYEQYF.

The J gene is TRBJ1-5, the V gene TRBV9; D gene ambiguous. The CDR3 loop spans 14 amino acids. Germline V CDR1 and CDR2: SGDLS, YYNGEE. Between the trimmed V and J ends, which lost 4 bases and 6 bases, there was a span of 14 bases. For the CDR3, the DNA is TGTGCCAGCAGCCCCATGGACGTCGCTCAGCCCCAGCATTTT. Its protein is CASSPMDVAQPQHF.

The chain has TRBV19 and TRBJ2-2, with D possibly being TRBD1 or TRBD2 (5 bases each). In germline, CDR1 is LNHDA, CDR2 SQIVND (reference sequence). Trimming pared 7 bases from V and 4 bases from J, leaving 19 bases between. The CDR3 spans 16 residues. For the CDR3, the DNA is TGTGCCAGTACTGGGGCGGACAAGGGAGTCACCGGGGAGCTGTTTTTT. It encodes CASTGADKGVTGELFF.